This TCR beta chain was sequenced during a study of blood T cell repertoires in COVID-19. Overall study context: The study drew acute and convalescent COVID-19 samples from the United States, Italy and Spain.

From germline, CDR1 is MNHEY and CDR2 SVGAGI. The CDR3 spans 14 residues. Trimming cost V 7 bases and J 2 bases; bases outside gene matches: 7. As handled by the study authors: For nucleated cells, counts were estimated from reference gene primer amplification. Data came from immunoSEQ multiplex PCR; TCRdb stores just in-frame clones and leaves some out. D and trimming were read from the DNA, whereas the V and J calls and clone size are those reported in that table. This sample has roughly 400,000 clones, with roughly 84% found just once. Cohorts were based on clinical histories the participants reported.

This clonotype was sampled from a woman under 30 who had been exposed to COVID-19. V is TRBV6-5 and J is TRBJ2-5; 7 nucleotides match TRBD2. The sample was PBMCs or T cells enriched from blood (not recorded which). CDR3 amino acids: CASTLGRGQETQYF. The CDR3 bases are TGTGCCAGCACTCTGGGGAGGGGTCAAGAGACCCAGTACTTC.